The 20 T cell receptor beta chains presented below share a single source sample, sequenced in a study of blood T cell repertoires in COVID-19. Measured with immunoSEQ multiplex PCR; TCRdb has only the in-frame clones, and not every one. The sample lists 30,000 to 35,000 clones; about four fifths were seen once. Sequencing was performed on peripheral blood. These receptors were obtained from a man in his fifties with acute or convalescent COVID-19.

The chain employs TRBV25-1 and TRBJ1-2; 7 positions agree with TRBD1. This CDR3 region has 16 residues. Germline V gene sequence: CDR1 MGHDK, CDR2 SYGVNS. J was trimmed by 0 bases and V by 3 bases; bases with no gene match: 7. This CDR3 reads CASSEGAGQTNYGYTF. The CDR3 region has the DNA TGTGCCAGCAGTGAGGGGGCGGGACAGACTAACTATGGCTACACCTTC.

This clone has a handful of counts. This chain links TRBV19 with TRBJ1-5; tentatively, D is TRBD1 (5 bases). Trimming took off 11 bases at V and 6 bases at J, with 17 bases between the two ends. The germline V gene has CDR1 LNHDA and CDR2 SQIVND (reference sequence). The CDR3 has 13 amino acids. The CDR3 region has the DNA TGTGCCTCAGCGGGGGAGTTTGGTCAGCCCCAGCATTTT. This translates into CASAGEFGQPQHF.

This clone was counted only a few times. This chain links TRBV10-3 with TRBJ1-2; D gene ambiguous. Germline CDR1 ENHRY, CDR2 SYGVKD. Trimming removed 4 bases from V and 8 bases from J, with 11 bases in between. The length of the CDR3 is 12 residues. DNA of the CDR3: TGTGCCATCAGTGGATCGCAGGAAGGCTACACCTTC. It codes for CAISGSQEGYTF.

This clone has just a few counts. V gene TRBV6-1 combines with J gene TRBJ2-7; D might be TRBD2 (6 bases). There are 15 residues in the CDR3. Germline V gives CDR1 MNHNS, CDR2 SASEGT. Trimming shortened V by 3 bases and J by 0 bases, and 12 bases separated the two germline ends. CDR3 sequence: CASSEGGTGSYEQYF. The DNA for the CDR3 is TGTGCCAGCAGTGAGGGCGGGACTGGCTCCTACGAGCAGTACTTC.

The chain links TRBV7-2 to TRBJ1-1; tentatively, D is TRBD1 (5 bases). Germline lookup yields CDR1 SGHTA and CDR2 FQGNSA. The CDR3 contains 14 residues. V dropped 5 bases and J dropped 0 bases, with 10 bases sitting between them. Here the CDR3 DNA reads TGTGCCAGCAGCCAACAGGTAATGAACACTGAAGCTTTCTTT. Its protein is CASSQQVMNTEAFF.

About this clone: The sample carries other DNA sequences with the same CDR3. The chain carries TRBV18 and TRBJ1-5; tentative D call: TRBD1 (6 bases). There are 14 residues in the CDR3. The V gene lost 2 bases and the J gene lost 4 bases, with 9 bases spanning the gap. Germline-derived CDR1 and CDR2 are KGHSH and LQKENI. CDR3 coding DNA: TGTGCCAGCTCACCAGACCAGGGGAATCAGCCCCAGCATTTT. Protein: CASSPDQGNQPQHF. Combining the CDR3 with reference TRBV18 and TRBJ1-5 gives the whole variable domain NAGVMQNPRHLVRRRGQEARLRCSPMKGHSHVYWYRQLPEEGLKFMVYLQKENIIDESGMPKERFSAEFPKEGPSILRIQQVVRGDSAAYFCASSPDQGNQPQHFGDGTRLSIL.

The chain carries TRBV12-3 or TRBV12-4 and TRBJ1-2, with D unclear. The V gene lost 5 bases and the J gene lost 5 bases, with 3 bases spanning the gap. This CDR3 contains 10 residues. CDR3 in DNA: TGTGCCAGCAGTCCATATGGCTACACCTTC. It specifies CASSPYGYTF.

The CDR3 DNA follows: TGTGCCATCAGTGAGTCCCCTGTAACTGGTGGCTACACCTTC. Translation gives CAISESPVTGGYTF. This chain uses TRBV10-3 with TRBJ1-2; D is unclear. Looked up from germline, CDR1 is ENHRY and CDR2 is SYGVKD. This CDR3 contains 14 residues. The germline V and J ends were trimmed by 0 bases and 7 bases, with 12 bases remaining between them.

This chain links TRBV6-5 with TRBJ2-5; TRBD2 aligns across 7 bases. The CDR3 has 13 residues. J lost 5 bases, V lost 4 bases, and 4 bases had no gene match. The germline V gene encodes CDR1 MNHEY and CDR2 SVGAGI. CDR3 residues: CASSSGRQETQYF. CDR3 DNA: TGTGCCAGCAGTTCCGGGAGGCAGGAGACCCAGTACTTC.

The V call is TRBV5-4, the J call TRBJ2-7; 10 bases align to TRBD1. Unmatched junction bases numbered 10, after V lost 4 bases and J lost 6 bases. Per the germline V gene, CDR1 is SGHNT and CDR2 is YYREEE (reference sequence). This CDR3 is built from 15 residues. The CDR3, as DNA: TGTGCCAGCAGCGATGCCGGGACAGGGGCCGTCGAGCAGTACTTC. It is translated as CASSDAGTGAVEQYF.

The chain links TRBV7-9 to TRBJ2-3, with a tentative D call TRBD2 (5 bases). The ends were cut back, 0 bases at V and 4 bases at J, with 8 bases in the middle. CDR3 size: 14 residues. The germline gives CDR1 SEHNR, CDR2 FQNEAQ (reference sequence). CDR3 nucleotide sequence: TGTGCCAGCAGCTTAGCCCTAGCACCAGATACGCAGTATTTT. Amino acids: CASSLALAPDTQYF.

This chain joins TRBV6-5 and TRBJ2-5; 8 bases map to TRBD2. This CDR3 spans 15 amino acids. From germline, CDR1 is MNHEY and CDR2 SVGAGI. The V and J ends lost 4 bases and 5 bases, in that order; junction bases with no gene match: 9. The CDR3 loop reads CASSSMGGGKETQYF. DNA of the CDR3: TGTGCCAGCAGTTCTATGGGCGGGGGGAAGGAGACCCAGTACTTC.

Turning to this clone: Sequence at one end of the junction differs from germline and may be a read error. The rearrangement links TRBV7-8 to TRBJ2-1, with 11 bases fitting TRBD2. The CDR3 length is 16 residues. Germline V gives CDR1 SGHVS, CDR2 FQNEAQ. The chain's CDR3 is CASNLLAGASYNEQFF. As DNA, the CDR3 is TGTGCCAGCAACTTACTAGCGGGGGCCTCCTACAATGAGCAGTTCTTC.

The rearrangement links TRBV28 to TRBJ1-5; D is ambiguous. The CDR3 is 18 residues long. Looked up from germline, CDR1 is MDHEN and CDR2 is SYDVKM. Trimming cost V 3 bases and J 2 bases, with 20 bases left between them. The CDR3 protein is CASSFSGRILDRNQPQHF. The CDR3 nucleotides are TGTGCCAGCAGTTTTAGTGGCAGGATCCTTGATCGCAATCAGCCCCAGCATTTT.

This sequence joins TRBV15 and TRBJ2-7; 13 positions match TRBD2. J gave up 4 bases and V 1 base, and 1 base lay outside the gene matches. CDR1 LNHNV and CDR2 YYDKDF come from the germline V gene (reference sequence). The CDR3 has 15 amino acids. The chain's CDR3 is CATSRGGLAGYEQYF. In DNA, the CDR3 is TGTGCCACCAGCAGAGGGGGACTAGCGGGATACGAGCAGTACTTC.

The chain has TRBV28 and TRBJ1-2; TRBD1 matches 7 bases. With V trimmed by 5 bases and J by 4 bases, 4 bases remained unmatched. Germline CDR1 reads MDHEN; CDR2 reads SYDVKM. The length of the CDR3 is 13 residues. The CDR3 here is CASSPGGLYGYTF. The CDR3 coding sequence is TGTGCCAGCAGTCCAGGGGGTCTCTATGGCTACACCTTC.

The chain employs TRBV4-1 and TRBJ2-3, with 9 bases identical to TRBD2. V lost 0 bases and J lost 5; bases outside the gene matches: 6. The CDR3 covers 16 residues. Germline CDR1 is MGHRA and CDR2 is YSYEKL. The CDR3 region is CASSQDPAGGQDTQYF. For the CDR3, the DNA is TGCGCCAGCAGCCAAGATCCAGCGGGAGGACAAGATACGCAGTATTTT.

The V and J genes are TRBV28 and TRBJ1-6; TRBD1 matches 11 bases. The CDR3 loop spans 15 amino acids. J was trimmed by 9 bases and V by 7 bases; bases with no gene match: 8. Germline CDR1 is MDHEN and CDR2 is SYDVKM. The DNA for the CDR3 is TGTGCCAGCACCGGTGGACAGGGGGCGCGTTCACCCCTCCACTTT. This gives the protein CASTGGQGARSPLHF.

This chain links TRBV6-5 with TRBJ1-3; possible D gene TRBD1, 6 bases. Per the germline V gene, CDR1 is MNHEY and CDR2 is SVGAGI. The CDR3 is 14 amino acids. V was clipped by 6 bases and J by 4 bases, with 13 bases between them. This chain's CDR3 is CASSHTGIGNTIYF. For the CDR3, the DNA is TGTGCCAGCAGCCACACAGGGATCGGAAACACCATATATTTT.

Comments on this clone: This may be a read error, as it is one base from a much larger clone. Additional DNA sequences in this sample encode the identical CDR3. The rearrangement links TRBV6-4 to TRBJ2-3, with TRBD2 identical over 13 bases. From germline, CDR1 is MRHNA and CDR2 SNTAGT. The J segment lost 6 bases and the V segment lost 5 bases, leaving 5 bases of the junction unmatched. The CDR3 has 15 amino acids. Written as DNA, the CDR3 is TGTGCCAGCAGTACCGGGACTAGCGGGGATGATACGCAGTATTTT. Translating it yields CASSTGTSGDDTQYF.